This is a list of T cell receptor beta chains from one sample in a study of breast tumors, draining lymph nodes, adjacent tissues. MiXCR, run by TCRdb on the multiplex PCR reads, gives a single entry per CDR3 protein. The sample shows about 230,000 distinct CDR3 sequences, about 30% of them seen only once. Sequenced sample: axillary lymph node tissue. These TCRs come from a female donor with breast cancer. Some clones in this sample may be carry-over from other donors' samples. Each CDR3 is given with its conserved first and last residue. A D gene is named only where the DNA matches it firmly. Expanded clones get a size class; other rows say once, few or many, or leave the size out.

.	.	TRBV25-1	TRBJ2-7	TGTGCTAGAGAAAGCTTGCGGAGGAGCTCCTACGAGCAGTACTTC	CARESLRRSSYEQYF
.	.	TRBV7-8	TRBJ2-7	TGTGCCAGCAGCTTGGCAGGACAGTCCTGCGAGCAGTACTTC	CASSLAGQSCEQYF
.	.	TRBV29-1	TRBJ2-2	TGCAGCGCTCACGACACCGGGGAGCTGTTTTTT	CSAHDTGELFF
TRBD2	many	TRBV4-1	TRBJ2-1	TGCGCCAGCAGCCAGCTTAGCGGGGGGACGCACAATGAGCAGTTCTTC	CASSQLSGGTHNEQFF
TRBD1	many	TRBV2	TRBJ2-7	TGTGCCAGCAGCGGACAGGTCCTATACGAGCAGTACTTC	CASSGQVLYEQYF
.	many	TRBV12-3/TRBV12-4	TRBJ2-5	TGTGCCAGCAGTTTACCGTGGAAAAAGACCCTAAACGAGACCCAGTACTTC	CASSLPWKKTLNETQYF
.	many	TRBV18	TRBJ2-5	TGTGCCAGCTCACCCAGTATCCAAGAGACCCAGTACTTC	CASSPSIQETQYF
.	.	TRBV6-1	TRBJ1-2	TGTGCCACCAGTGAGGGTTCTGGAAACGGCCATGGCTACACCTTC	CATSEGSGNGHGYTF
TRBD1	.	TRBV5-4	TRBJ2-1	TGTGCCAGCAGCCAGGACAGGGCCCCTAGCTCCTACAATGAGCAGTTCTTC	CASSQDRAPSSYNEQFF
.	many	TRBV5-1	TRBJ2-5	TGCGCCAGCAGCTTGGGTACGTTCCAAGACACCCAGTACTTC	CASSLGTFQDTQYF
.	many	TRBV3-1	TRBJ2-5	TGTGCCAGCAGCCAATCGAGAACAGAGACCCAGTACTTC	CASSQSRTETQYF
TRBD2	many	TRBV11-3	TRBJ2-2	TGTGCCAGCAGCTTAGGTGGAAGACTAGCGGGATTTGAGGAGCTGTTTTTT	CASSLGGRLAGFEELFF
TRBD1	many	TRBV20-1	TRBJ2-1	TGCAGTGCTAGAACGACAGGGAGAGGATACAATGAGCAGTTCTTC	CSARTTGRGYNEQFF
.	.	TRBV10-3	TRBJ1-6	TGTGCCATCAGTGAGTCGGAGGGGGGCGCTGAACCCCTCCACTTT	CAISESEGGAEPLHF
.	many	TRBV6-4	TRBJ2-6	TGTGCCAGGAACGTACAGGGCTCTGGGGCCAACGTCCTGACTTTC	CARNVQGSGANVLTF
.	few	TRBV27	TRBJ1-5	TGTGCCAGCAGGTACTCAGGGGTCCATCAGCCCCAGCATTTT	CASRYSGVHQPQHF
.	many	TRBV7-2	TRBJ2-1	TGTGCCAGCAGCTTAGGCCCACCCTTAAATGAGCAGTTCTTC	CASSLGPPLNEQFF
.	many	TRBV6-1	TRBJ1-2	TGTGCCAGCAGTGAAAGAGGGGGGAACTATGGCTACACCTTC	CASSERGGNYGYTF
.	many	TRBV6-6	TRBJ1-2	TGTGCCAGCAGCCCCCGGGGGGAGGGCTCGAGAGGCTACACCTTC	CASSPRGEGSRGYTF
.	once	TRBV9	TRBJ1-1	TGTGCCAGCGACGGGGGAGAGAACACTGAGGCTTGCTTT	CASDGGENTEACF
.	many	TRBV4-2	TRBJ2-5	TGTGCCAGCAGCCAAGCGGAGGGACGGAACCAAGAGATCCAGTACTTC	CASSQAEGRNQEIQYF
.	.	TRBV25-1	TRBJ1-5	TGTGCCAGCAGTCCCGCCAGAACGTCAGGAAACACCATACATTTT	CASSPARTSGNTIHF
.	many	TRBV19	TRBJ2-2	TGTGCCGCCGCCCCACGGGGGTTGGCCGGGGAGCTGTTTTTT	CAAAPRGLAGELFF
.	once	TRBV7-9	TRBJ2-7	TGTGCCAGCAGCTTAGCGCTGTTACCCTACGAGCAGTACTTC	CASSLALLPYEQYF
TRBD1	.	TRBV19	TRBJ2-5	TGTGCCAGTAGCAAGGACAGGGGGAGATGGCAGCCCCAGTACTTC	CASSKDRGRWQPQYF
.	many	TRBV11-2	TRBJ2-7	TGTGCCAGCAGCCCGGATGTCCCGTCTTACGAGCAGTACTTC	CASSPDVPSYEQYF
TRBD2	many	TRBV20-1	TRBJ2-5	TGCAGTGCTAGCATAGCTAGCGGGAGGGCAGTGGTAATAGAGACCCAGTACTTC	CSASIASGRAVVIETQYF
.	many	TRBV5-1	TRBJ1-5	TGCGCCAGCAGCCACGGGGACACCGACAATCAGCCCCAGCATTTT	CASSHGDTDNQPQHF
.	.	TRBV5-1	TRBJ1-1	TGCGCCAGCAGCGGTGGACGGCCAGGGATGAACACTGAAGCTTTCTTT	CASSGGRPGMNTEAFF
TRBD1	many	TRBV6-2/TRBV6-3	TRBJ2-7	TGTGCCAGCCGACGACAGGGGATTTACGAGCAGTACTTC	CASRRQGIYEQYF
.	.	TRBV20-1	TRBJ2-2	TGCGGTGCCTGCGTCAGGGACGCCGGGGAGCTGTTTTTT	CGACVRDAGELFF